This TCR beta chain is from a study of CD8+CD57+ T cells in acquired aplastic anemia. Those patients picked for sequencing had displayed CD8+CD57+ cell expansion on flow cytometry. This clonotype was recorded at least ten times. Template material for TCR beta VDJ and CDR3 profiling consisted of genomic DNA. TCRdb re-derived calls from the reads in MiXCR, one entry per CDR3 protein. The sample contains around 200,000 distinct CDR3 sequences, 40% to 50% of which appear only once. V lost 3 bases and J lost 4, with 16 bases in between. Germline lookup yields CDR1 ENHRY and CDR2 SYGVKD. CDR3 length: 16 residues.

The sample was sorted CD4+, CD8+, or CD8+CD57+ T cells (not recorded which) from PBMCs. The origin of this receptor is a human donor with aplastic anemia. The chain is built from TRBV10-3 and TRBJ1-5; no definite D call. The CDR3 loop is CAISDLAGIANQPQHF. Written as DNA, the CDR3 is TGTGCCATCAGTGATCTGGCGGGGATCGCAAATCAGCCCCAGCATTTT.